This T cell receptor beta chain was found in a study of patients and donors after allogeneic stem cell transplantation. Each CDR3 protein gets one entry after TCRdb re-called the RT-PCR reads with MiXCR. The repertoire holds under 170,000 distinct CDR3 sequences, approximately 37% seen once, with about 50% in the top ten. The germline CDR1 and CDR2 sequences are SGHRS and YFSETQ. The V and J ends lost 3 bases and 7 bases, in that order; junction bases with no gene match: 5. CDR3 length equals 13 residues. Sequencing used blood, either unsorted or a sorted T cell fraction (not recorded which). The clonotype originates from a human donor who was either an allogeneic HSCT recipient or a stem cell or donor lymphocyte infusion donor (not recorded which). It is not recorded whose cells these are; they may come from a transplant donor. The rearrangement links TRBV5-1 to TRBJ1-1; 8 bases align to TRBD1. The CDR3 nucleotides are TGCGCCAGCAGCTACCAGGGGGCCGATGAAGCTTTCTTT. As protein: CASSYQGADEAFF. Combining the CDR3 with reference TRBV5-1 and TRBJ1-1 gives the whole variable domain KAGVTQTPRYLIKTRGQQVTLSCSPISGHRSVSWYQQTPGQGLQFLFEYFSETQRNKGNFPGRFSGRQFSNSRSEMNVSTLELGDSALYLCASSYQGADEAFFGQGTRLTVV.